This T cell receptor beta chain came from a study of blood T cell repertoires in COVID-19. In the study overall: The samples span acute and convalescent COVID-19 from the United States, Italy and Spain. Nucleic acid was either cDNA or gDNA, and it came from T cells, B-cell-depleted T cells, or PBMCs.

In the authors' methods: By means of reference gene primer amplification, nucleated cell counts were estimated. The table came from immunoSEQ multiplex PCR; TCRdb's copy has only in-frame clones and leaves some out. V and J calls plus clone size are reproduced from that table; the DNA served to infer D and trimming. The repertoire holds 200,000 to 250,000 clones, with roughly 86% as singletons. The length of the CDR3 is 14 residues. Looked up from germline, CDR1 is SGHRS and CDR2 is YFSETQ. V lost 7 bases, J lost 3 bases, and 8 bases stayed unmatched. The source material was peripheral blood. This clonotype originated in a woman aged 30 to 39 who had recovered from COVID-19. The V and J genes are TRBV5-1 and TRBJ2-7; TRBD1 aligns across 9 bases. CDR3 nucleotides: TGCGCCAGCTGTGTAGGACAGGGGTTCTACGAGCAGTACTTC. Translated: CASCVGQGFYEQYF.